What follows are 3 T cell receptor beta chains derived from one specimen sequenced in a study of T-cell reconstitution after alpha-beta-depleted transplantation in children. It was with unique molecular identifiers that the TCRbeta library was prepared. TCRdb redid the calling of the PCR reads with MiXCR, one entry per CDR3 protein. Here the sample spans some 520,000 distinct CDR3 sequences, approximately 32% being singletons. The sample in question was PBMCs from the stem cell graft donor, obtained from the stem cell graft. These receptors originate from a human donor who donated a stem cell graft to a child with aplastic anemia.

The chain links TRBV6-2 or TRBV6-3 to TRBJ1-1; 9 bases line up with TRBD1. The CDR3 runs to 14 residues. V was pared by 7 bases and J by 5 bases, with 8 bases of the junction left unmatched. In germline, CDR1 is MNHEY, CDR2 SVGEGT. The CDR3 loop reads CASNPDRGRTEAFF. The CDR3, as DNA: TGTGCCAGCAATCCGGACAGGGGAAGGACTGAAGCTTTCTTT.

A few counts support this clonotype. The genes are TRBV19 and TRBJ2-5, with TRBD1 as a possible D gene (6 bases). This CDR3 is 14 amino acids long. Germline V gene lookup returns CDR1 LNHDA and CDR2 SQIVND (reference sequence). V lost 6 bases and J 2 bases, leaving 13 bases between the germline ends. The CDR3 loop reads CASSRRQVQETQYF. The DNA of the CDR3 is TGTGCCAGTAGCCGACGACAGGTACAAGAGACCCAGTACTTC.

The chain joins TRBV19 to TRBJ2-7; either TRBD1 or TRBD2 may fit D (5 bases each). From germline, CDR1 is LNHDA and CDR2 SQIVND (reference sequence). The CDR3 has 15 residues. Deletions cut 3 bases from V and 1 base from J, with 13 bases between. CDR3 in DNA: TGTGCCAGTAGTATTAACAGGAGGTCGTCCTACGAGCAGTACTTC. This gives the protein CASSINRRSSYEQYF.